The rows below give T cell receptor beta chains drawn from one sample of a study of T-cell reconstitution after alpha-beta-depleted transplantation in children. TCRdb reprocessed the PCR reads via MiXCR and lists one record per CDR3 protein. The sample lists fewer than 90,000 distinct CDR3 sequences; 7.3% were seen once. The material was PBMCs from the stem cell graft donor, obtained from the stem cell graft. The receptors were sampled from a human donor who donated a stem cell graft to a child with acute lymphoblastic leukemia. The CDR3 runs from the conserved cysteine through the conserved F or W. D genes are given only for firm matches. Rows may omit the clone size; those that give it use once, few, many or a size class.

v_gene: TRBV7-2
j_gene: TRBJ1-1
abundance: many
d_gene: .
CDR3aa: CASSLGRTWPFEAFF
CDR3nt: TGTGCCAGCAGCTTAGGACGGACTTGGCCGTTTGAAGCTTTCTTT

v_gene: TRBV7-9
j_gene: TRBJ2-3
abundance: few
d_gene: .
CDR3aa: CASSKDDRDSSDTQYF
CDR3nt: TGTGCCAGCAGCAAAGACGACAGGGACTCTTCAGATACGCAGTATTTT

v_gene: TRBV5-5
j_gene: TRBJ2-1
abundance: many
d_gene: .
CDR3aa: CASSLGTSTRRDEQFF
CDR3nt: TGTGCCAGCAGCTTGGGTACTAGCACCCGGCGCGATGAGCAGTTCTTC

v_gene: TRBV12-3/TRBV12-4
j_gene: TRBJ1-1
abundance: many
d_gene: TRBD1
CDR3aa: CASRGQANTEAFF
CDR3nt: TGTGCCAGCAGGGGACAGGCCAACACTGAAGCTTTCTTT

v_gene: TRBV27
j_gene: TRBJ1-1
abundance: many
d_gene: TRBD1
CDR3aa: CASSSGQPNTEAFF
CDR3nt: TGTGCCAGCAGTTCGGGACAGCCGAACACTGAAGCTTTCTTT

v_gene: TRBV2
j_gene: TRBJ1-5
abundance: many
d_gene: .
CDR3aa: CASSEGRGRGQPQHF
CDR3nt: TGTGCCAGCAGTGAGGGAAGGGGGAGAGGACAGCCCCAGCATTTT

v_gene: TRBV12-3/TRBV12-4
j_gene: TRBJ2-2
abundance: many
d_gene: .
CDR3aa: CASSLGSGGELFF
CDR3nt: TGTGCCAGCAGTTTAGGATCGGGCGGGGAGCTGTTTTTT

v_gene: TRBV15
j_gene: TRBJ1-2
abundance: many
d_gene: TRBD1
CDR3aa: CATSRDRDGFGYTF
CDR3nt: TGTGCCACCAGCAGGGACAGGGACGGTTTTGGCTACACCTTC

v_gene: TRBV7-9
j_gene: TRBJ1-2
abundance: .
d_gene: .
CDR3aa: CASRSGLRDGYTF
CDR3nt: TGTGCCAGCAGATCAGGGTTAAGGGATGGCTACACCTTC

v_gene: TRBV4-3
j_gene: TRBJ2-4
abundance: many
d_gene: .
CDR3aa: CASSQDTGADVAKNIQYF
CDR3nt: TGCGCCAGCAGCCAAGATACGGGGGCAGACGTAGCCAAAAACATTCAGTACTTC

v_gene: TRBV27
j_gene: TRBJ2-7
abundance: many
d_gene: TRBD1
CDR3aa: CASSPGTGNFRGYEQYF
CDR3nt: TGTGCCAGCAGTCCCGGGACAGGGAATTTTAGAGGCTACGAGCAGTACTTC

v_gene: TRBV29-1
j_gene: TRBJ2-5
abundance: many
d_gene: .
CDR3aa: CSVGIGGLETQYF
CDR3nt: TGCAGCGTTGGGATTGGGGGTTTGGAGACCCAGTACTTC

v_gene: TRBV7-9
j_gene: TRBJ1-2
abundance: many
d_gene: .
CDR3aa: CASSLEGRSDGYTF
CDR3nt: TGTGCCAGCAGCTTAGAGGGCCGTTCGGATGGCTACACCTTC

v_gene: TRBV7-7
j_gene: TRBJ2-5
abundance: .
d_gene: .
CDR3aa: CASSLAPSGVGETQYF
CDR3nt: TGTGCTAGCAGCTTAGCGCCGTCGGGAGTCGGGGAGACCCAGTACTTC

v_gene: TRBV5-1
j_gene: TRBJ1-1
abundance: few
d_gene: TRBD1
CDR3aa: CASSPRTGERTEAFF
CDR3nt: TGCGCCAGCAGCCCGCGGACAGGGGAGAGGACTGAAGCTTTCTTT

v_gene: TRBV20-1
j_gene: TRBJ2-2
abundance: many
d_gene: .
CDR3aa: CSAKSNSASGIGELFF
CDR3nt: TGCAGTGCCAAATCAAATAGTGCCTCGGGTATTGGGGAGCTGTTTTTT

v_gene: TRBV19
j_gene: TRBJ1-1
abundance: .
d_gene: TRBD1
CDR3aa: CASSPGGLGTEAFF
CDR3nt: TGTGCCAGTAGCCCAGGGGGGCTGGGCACTGAAGCTTTCTTT

v_gene: TRBV20-1
j_gene: TRBJ2-7
abundance: many
d_gene: .
CDR3aa: CSPGIGRYEQYF
CDR3nt: TGCAGTCCTGGAATCGGCCGTTACGAGCAGTACTTC

v_gene: TRBV4-2
j_gene: TRBJ2-7
abundance: many
d_gene: .
CDR3aa: CASSPTGIHEQYF
CDR3nt: TGTGCCAGCAGCCCCACAGGGATCCACGAGCAGTACTTC

v_gene: TRBV12-3/TRBV12-4
j_gene: TRBJ2-7
abundance: many
d_gene: .
CDR3aa: CASIITGPYEQYF
CDR3nt: TGTGCCAGCATTATAACGGGCCCCTACGAGCAGTACTTC

v_gene: TRBV4-2
j_gene: TRBJ2-2
abundance: many
d_gene: .
CDR3aa: CASSYADTGELFF
CDR3nt: TGTGCCAGCAGCTACGCGGACACCGGGGAGCTGTTTTTT

v_gene: TRBV19
j_gene: TRBJ2-1
abundance: few
d_gene: TRBD1
CDR3aa: CASSIIPLGDSSYNEQFF
CDR3nt: TGTGCCAGTAGTATAATCCCATTGGGGGACAGCTCCTACAATGAGCAGTTCTTC

v_gene: TRBV11-2
j_gene: TRBJ2-3
abundance: many
d_gene: TRBD1
CDR3aa: CASSLEGQGKDTQYF
CDR3nt: TGTGCCAGCAGCTTAGAGGGACAGGGGAAAGATACGCAGTATTTT

v_gene: TRBV5-6
j_gene: TRBJ1-2
abundance: .
d_gene: TRBD1
CDR3aa: CASSFPRGDGYTF
CDR3nt: TGTGCCAGCAGCTTCCCCAGGGGGGATGGCTACACCTTC

v_gene: TRBV19
j_gene: TRBJ2-2
abundance: .
d_gene: .
CDR3aa: CASSIYTGTHTGELFF
CDR3nt: TGTGCCAGTAGTATCTACACAGGGACCCACACCGGGGAGCTGTTTTTT

v_gene: TRBV5-1
j_gene: TRBJ2-1
abundance: few
d_gene: .
CDR3aa: CASSDGYNEQFF
CDR3nt: TGCGCCAGCAGCGACGGTTACAATGAGCAGTTCTTC

v_gene: TRBV11-2
j_gene: TRBJ1-2
abundance: .
d_gene: .
CDR3aa: CASSLVPGFTGYTF
CDR3nt: TGTGCCAGCAGCTTAGTTCCAGGGTTCACCGGCTACACCTTC

v_gene: TRBV7-8
j_gene: TRBJ2-7
abundance: .
d_gene: .
CDR3aa: CASSRTADSYEQYF
CDR3nt: TGTGCCAGCAGCCGGACCGCGGATTCCTACGAGCAGTACTTC

v_gene: TRBV10-1
j_gene: TRBJ1-1
abundance: few
d_gene: .
CDR3aa: CASSERGGLTEAFF
CDR3nt: TGCGCCAGCAGTGAGAGAGGGGGGCTGACTGAAGCTTTCTTT